This entry lists 18 T cell receptor beta chains sequenced from one sample in a study of blood T cells in healthy people across ages (dated by TCRdb to between 2015 and 2017). Library creation used 5' RACE. This sample was sequenced with an Illumina HiSeq 2500. A second roughly 7 to 11 cycle PCR used a sample-barcoded 5' primer and a J-beta primer mix. TCRdb trimmed public reads at Q25 via fastp, called clones via MiXCR and kept in-frame beta chains. CDR3 protein sequences are deduplicated, and each keeps its most common genes and DNA. This sample comprises approximately 1.5 million distinct CDR3 sequences, about 32% of them detected only once. The ten largest clones represent approximately 10% of the sample. Sequenced: blood. These receptors were taken from a woman in her thirties in good health.

The V and J genes are TRBV20-1 and TRBJ1-2; 11 bases map to TRBD1. This CDR3 is 14 amino acids long. Germline loops: CDR1 DFQATT, CDR2 SNEGSKA (reference sequence). V lost 5 bases to trimming and J lost 5 bases; unmatched junction nucleotides: 7. CDR3 DNA sequence: TGCAGTGCTGCAGGACAGGGGGCTTTTTATGGCTACACCTTC. It specifies CSAAGQGAFYGYTF.

The chain joins TRBV12-3 or TRBV12-4 to TRBJ2-5, with 8 bases that match TRBD1. Losses at the gene ends were 6 bases for V and 4 bases for J; bases not matched to a gene: 10. The CDR3 is made up of 15 amino acids. This CDR3 is CASRHGTGTRETQYF. The CDR3 DNA is TGTGCCAGCAGACACGGGACAGGTACTCGAGAGACCCAGTACTTC.

This clonotype has a count of ten or more. This rearrangement joins TRBV5-1 to TRBJ2-1; D uncertain. V gave up 5 bases and J gave up 2 bases, with 14 bases separating them. The CDR3 loop spans 15 amino acids. CDR1 SGHRS and CDR2 YFSETQ come from the germline V gene. CDR3 in amino acids: CASREERGTYNEQFF. CDR3 bases: TGCGCCAGCAGAGAAGAGCGTGGGACCTACAATGAGCAGTTCTTC.

This clonotype was found a few times. The chain is built from TRBV7-6 and TRBJ2-7, with D perhaps TRBD2 (6 bases). Germline CDR1 is SGHVS and CDR2 is FNYEAQ. This CDR3 contains 13 residues. V was clipped by 6 bases and J by 2 bases, with 11 bases between them. The CDR3: CASSERVTYEQYF. The CDR3 region has the DNA TGTGCCAGCAGTGAGCGGGTTACCTACGAGCAGTACTTC.

This clonotype was seen a handful of times. CDR3 nucleotide sequence: TGTGCCAGCAGCCAAGAGGCGGTGGGACAGGGGGCCCTTTACGAGCAGTACTTC. Translation gives CASSQEAVGQGALYEQYF. J is TRBJ2-7 and V is TRBV3-1, with TRBD1 matching over 12 bases. From germline, CDR1 is LGHDT and CDR2 YNNKEL (reference sequence). With V trimmed by 0 bases and J by 4 bases, 10 bases remained unmatched. The CDR3 consists of 18 residues.

About this clonotype: The junction departs from the called germline gene at one end, perhaps through a read error. The V and J genes are TRBV28 and TRBJ1-5; 7 nucleotides agree with TRBD1. CDR1 is MDHEN and CDR2 is SYDVKM in the germline V gene. This CDR3 is 14 amino acids long. The CDR3 protein is CASLGTASSQPQHF. CDR3 in DNA: TGTGCCAGCCTGGGGACAGCAAGCAGTCAGCCCCAGCATTTT.

This clonotype came up a few times. The chain has TRBV27 and TRBJ2-5, with 8 bases aligning to TRBD1. The V and J ends lost 0 bases and 2 bases, in that order; junction bases with no gene match: 5. CDR1 is MNHEY, CDR2 SMNVEV, per germline (reference sequence). The CDR3 contains 16 residues. The CDR3 sequence is CASSLSMGTGQETQYF. CDR3 nucleotides: TGTGCCAGCAGTTTATCGATGGGGACAGGTCAAGAGACCCAGTACTTC.

This clonotype was detected a few times. J is TRBJ1-2 and V is TRBV3-1, with 7 bases identical to TRBD1. The CDR3 loop spans 14 amino acids. V lost 11 bases, J lost 0 bases, and 9 bases stayed unmatched. In germline, CDR1 is LGHDT, CDR2 YNNKEL (reference sequence). The CDR3 region has the DNA TGTGCCGTACAGGGGAACCTACCTAACTATGGCTACACCTTC. Amino acid sequence: CAVQGNLPNYGYTF.

This clonotype was seen a handful of times. J is TRBJ1-5 and V is TRBV6-2 or TRBV6-3, with D perhaps TRBD1 (5 bases). This CDR3 region has 15 residues. Trimming left V 6 bases short and J 2 bases short, with 14 bases between. Germline CDR1 MNHEY, CDR2 SVGEGT. For the CDR3, the DNA is TGTGCCAGCAGAAACGGGGGGTTCGGCAATCAGCCCCAGCATTTT. Encoded protein: CASRNGGFGNQPQHF.

With respect to this clonotype: At one boundary the junction diverges from the germline segment, which might be a read error. The rearrangement joins TRBV6-5 to TRBJ2-3; weak D call: TRBD2 (5 bases). This CDR3 has 12 amino acids. CDR1 is MNHEY and CDR2 is SVGAGI in the germline V gene. The CDR3 nucleotides read TGTGCCAGCGGGAGTTGGGCAGATACGCTGTATTTT. This encodes CASGSWADTLYF.

As concerns this clonotype: A read error may account for a junction end that differs from germline. The chain combines TRBV27 with TRBJ2-5, with D uncertain. Germline values: CDR1 MNHEY, CDR2 SMNVEV (reference sequence). This CDR3 has 14 amino acids. The CDR3 DNA reads TGTGCCAACAGTTTACTGGGATCGGAAGAGACCCAGTACTTC. As protein: CANSLLGSEETQYF.

CDR3 DNA: TGTGCCAGCAGTGAAAGGGGGCGCCGAGAGACCCAGTACTTC. It codes for CASSERGRRETQYF. The gene calls are TRBV6-1 and TRBJ2-5; 7 bases line up with TRBD1. Germline V gene data show CDR1 as MNHNS and CDR2 as SASEGT. V lost 2 bases to trimming and J lost 4 bases; unmatched junction nucleotides: 4. This CDR3 comprises 14 residues.

The table lists this clonotype with a few counts. The chain recombines TRBV7-8 with TRBJ1-2; 8 nucleotides align to TRBD1. This CDR3 spans 14 amino acids. The V and J ends lost 4 bases and 6 bases, in that order; junction bases with no gene match: 7. In germline, CDR1 is SGHVS, CDR2 FQNEAQ. CDR3: CASSWDRSWDGYTF. CDR3 in DNA: TGTGCCAGCAGCTGGGACAGGTCATGGGATGGCTACACCTTC.

Concerning this clonotype itself: Sequence at one end of the junction differs from germline and may be a read error. The genes are TRBV7-8 and TRBJ2-7, with 7 positions matching TRBD2. The CDR3 consists of 13 residues. Per germline, CDR1 SGHVS and CDR2 FQNEAQ. Here the CDR3 reads CACSPRTSYEQYF. CDR3 DNA: TGTGCCTGCAGCCCCCGGACTAGCTACGAGCAGTACTTC.

The rearrangement links TRBV20-1 to TRBJ1-5, with 8 bases identical to TRBD1. CDR1 is DFQATT, CDR2 SNEGSKA, per germline (reference sequence). After removal of 0 bases from V and 6 bases from J, the junction contained 10 bases not matched to a gene. The CDR3 is 16 amino acids. The CDR3 is CSARESSRTGSQPQHF. The CDR3, as DNA: TGCAGTGCTAGAGAGAGCTCCAGGACAGGGAGTCAGCCCCAGCATTTT.

The V gene is TRBV20-1, the J gene TRBJ1-2; TRBD1 agrees at 8 bases. Germline CDR1 and CDR2: DFQATT and SNEGSKA (reference sequence). The length of the CDR3 is 14 residues. J gave up 3 bases and V 2 bases, and 5 bases lay outside the gene matches. The CDR3 reads CSARRPQGDYGYTF. The CDR3 coding sequence is TGCAGTGCTAGACGCCCACAGGGGGACTATGGCTACACCTTC.

This clonotype has a handful of counts. The rearrangement uses TRBV20-1 and TRBJ1-1; D is ambiguous. Germline V gene data show CDR1 as DFQATT and CDR2 as SNEGSKA (reference sequence). The CDR3 has 13 amino acids. Trimming took 2 bases from V and 1 from J, leaving 8 bases between them. The CDR3 DNA follows: TGCAGTGCTAGACGTACAGCGAACACTGAAGCTTTCTTT. Its protein product is CSARRTANTEAFF.

The chain combines TRBV5-1 with TRBJ1-6; D is uncertain. The germline V gene encodes CDR1 SGHRS and CDR2 YFSETQ. Trimming stripped 4 bases from V and 7 bases from J, with 12 bases between. The CDR3 loop spans 14 amino acids. CDR3 protein: CASSLEITNSPLHF. CDR3 bases: TGCGCCAGCAGCCTCGAGATAACCAATTCACCCCTCCACTTT. Complete variable domain (other parts from reference TRBV5-1 and TRBJ1-6): KAGVTQTPRYLIKTRGQQVTLSCSPISGHRSVSWYQQTPGQGLQFLFEYFSETQRNKGNFPGRFSGRQFSNSRSEMNVSTLELGDSALYLCASSLEITNSPLHFGNGTRLTVT.